This TCR beta chain was sequenced for a study of blood T cell repertoires in COVID-19. Study information: The origin of the acute and convalescent COVID-19 samples was the United States, Italy and Spain. PBMCs, B-cell-depleted T cells, or T cells were the source of the cDNA or gDNA that made up the material.

In the authors' workflow: Estimation of nucleated cell counts was performed using reference gene primer amplification. Sequencing used immunoSEQ multiplex PCR; TCRdb keeps in-frame clones, though not all of them. V, J and clone size are taken as reported in that table, and D and trimming were inferred from the DNA itself. The table records tens of thousands of clones, about 90% of them present only once. Trimming pared 0 bases from V and 3 bases from J, leaving 10 bases between. Looked up from germline, CDR1 is SGHRS and CDR2 is YFSETQ. CDR3 size: 14 residues. Sequenced material: peripheral blood. This clonotype was sampled from an elderly woman with acute or convalescent COVID-19. This chain links TRBV5-1 with TRBJ2-7; no definite D call. CDR3 bases: TGCGCCAGCAGCTTGGGGCCCGATGTCTACGAGCAGTACTTC. Translating gives CASSLGPDVYEQYF.